This T cell receptor (beta chain) was identified in a study of control samples from healthy donors and cancer patients. Assay: immunoSEQ multiplex PCR; the TCRdb copy retains only in-frame clones and omits some. The sample consists of about 140,000 clones, around nine tenths of them appearing once. V was trimmed by 6 bases and J by 2 bases, leaving 11 bases between them. CDR3 length equals 13 residues. Germline V lookup: CDR1 SNHLY, CDR2 FYNNEI. The chain recombines TRBV2 with TRBJ2-7; D is uncertain. The sequence derives from a man aged 18-30 years in good health. Material for sequencing was blood. CDR3 amino acids: CASRDLTPYEQYF. In DNA form, the CDR3 reads TGTGCCAGCAGGGACCTTACCCCCTACGAGCAGTACTTC.